These T cell receptor beta chains were read from a single sample in a study of T cell responses to AZD1222 COVID-19 vaccine. This table comes from immunoSEQ multiplex PCR, and its TCRdb copy is limited to in-frame clones, with some not included. The table shows 65,000 to 85,000 clones, with around four fifths occurring only once. Specimen: peripheral blood, collected on day 0 of AZD1222 vaccination. Receptors were obtained from an adult in good health. Each CDR3 is given with its conserved first and last residue. Part of the rows lack a size; the others show once, few, many or a class for expanded clones.

>TRBV18|NA
CASSPQRSNTEAFF
>TRBV7-3|NA
CASSLKSGSPDTQYF
>TRBV30|NA
CAWSLAGALSGANVLTF
>TRBV19|NA
CASSIEMAGHGYTF
>TRBV7-3|NA
CASSSADGYEQYF
>TRBV19|NA
CASSIVVSYEQYF
>TRBV2|NA
CASSEKTYEQYF
>TRBV19|NA
CASSQTLVHEKLFF
>TRBV18|NA
CATPGVGVANTEAFF
>TRBV19|once
CASNGAAGTGELFF
>TRBV7-2|NA
CASRKGAAGGIYNEQFF
>TRBV4-3|NA
CASSQDVGPSYNEQFF
>TRBV5-8|NA
CASSFMRGFDEQYF
>TRBV6-2/TRBV6-3|NA
CASSQPGTGENYGYTF
>TRBV10-3|NA
CAISVQGNQPQHF
>TRBV3-1/TRBV3-2|NA
CASSPWTNTEAFF
>TRBV11-3|NA
CASSLGGLTVDEQFF
>TRBV10-3|NA
CAISDRAQPQHF
>TRBV5-1|NA
CASSLAGPENNSPLHF
>TRBV7-8|NA
CASSFPGANVLTF
>TRBV13|NA
CASRFRQGSQYF
>TRBV9|NA
CASSVAYLGTTGELFF
>TRBV11-2|few
CASSQGPQQYF
>TRBV28|once
CASSFGRGLYEQYF
>TRBV4-3|NA
CASSQGGVANEKLFF
>TRBV21-1|NA
CANPQGKTGGYTF
>TRBV7-2|NA
CASSLGERGASYIYEQYF
>TRBV6-6|NA
CASSPAGDEKLFF
>TRBV12-3/TRBV12-4|once
CASSFITGPSQYF
>TRBV19|NA
CASTRDRAGIGELFF
>TRBV30|few
CAWSGRVYEQYF
>TRBV11-2|NA
CASSLSPNSNQPQHF
>TRBV14|NA
CASSPEGRVPYGYTF
>TRBV28|NA
CASSSGAQGDYEQYF
>TRBV7-2|once
CASSTNGLNYGYTF
>TRBV4-3|NA
CASSQGRDGYTF
>TRBV28|NA
CASSFGVTLSTYEQYF
>TRBV5-8|once
CASSLGASGESEQFF
>TRBV2|NA
CASKLEQGNQPQHF
>TRBV18|NA
CASSPSISPGQGQSGYTF
>TRBV4-3|NA
CASSPRVAGMREQYF
>TRBV5-1|NA
CASSLLQGRNTEAFF
>TRBV5-1|NA
CASRGQGQQETQYF
>TRBV4-2|NA
CASSTTSGSYIQYF